Each of the 23 T cell receptor beta chains below was sequenced from the same sample in a study of T cell changes during pregnancy in multiple sclerosis. Assay: immunoSEQ multiplex PCR; the TCRdb copy retains only in-frame clones and omits some. The data contain some 40,000 clones, just over 90% of them singletons. The specimen comprised CD4+ T cells from peripheral blood mononuclear cells, sampled in the third trimester of pregnancy. These receptors came from a female donor in good health, enrolled as a control in a pregnancy study.

This clone turned up a few times. The junction departs from germline at one end; a sequencing error may be responsible. CDR3 in DNA: TGCGGAACGGGAAAAAGTACATACAATGAGCAGTTCTTC. This gives the protein CGTGKSTYNEQFF. The V call is TRBV7-2, the J call TRBJ2-1, with a weak D call TRBD2 (5 bases). The germline V gene has CDR1 SGHTA and CDR2 FQGNSA. This CDR3 is built from 13 residues.

The chain is built from TRBV5-1 and TRBJ2-6; possible D gene TRBD1, 6 bases. The CDR3 totals 19 residues. V was pared by 2 bases and J by 0 bases, with 18 bases between. Germline CDR1 is SGHRS and CDR2 is YFSETQ. CDR3 amino acids: CASSFIQGFLSSGANVLTF. The DNA for the CDR3 is TGCGCCAGCAGCTTCATACAGGGATTCCTTAGCTCTGGGGCCAACGTCCTGACTTTC.

This chain joins TRBV2 and TRBJ1-5; TRBD1 might be the D (5 bases). There are 14 residues in the CDR3. In germline, CDR1 is SNHLY, CDR2 FYNNEI. V lost 6 bases to trimming and J lost 3 bases, with 12 bases between them. CDR3 protein: CASSGDFFNQPQHF. CDR3 bases: TGTGCCAGCAGCGGGGACTTTTTCAATCAGCCCCAGCATTTT.

This chain connects TRBV10-3 to TRBJ1-6, with D perhaps matching TRBD1 (5 bases). Germline assignment: CDR1 ENHRY and CDR2 SYGVKD. V lost 3 bases, J lost 13 bases, and 13 bases lay in between. This CDR3 contains 13 residues. The CDR3 loop reads CAISDGGYRPLHF. CDR3 sequence (DNA): TGTGCCATCAGTGACGGGGGATATCGGCCCCTCCACTTT.

The rearrangement joins TRBV7-9 to TRBJ2-5; 8 bases line up with TRBD2. The CDR3 contains 15 residues. Germline CDR1 SEHNR, CDR2 FQNEAQ (reference sequence). V lost 4 bases to trimming and J lost 5 bases; unmatched junction nucleotides: 9. CDR3 residues: CASSWGSGGSETQYF. In DNA form, the CDR3 reads TGTGCCAGCAGCTGGGGCAGCGGGGGATCGGAGACCCAGTACTTC.

The genes are TRBV14 and TRBJ2-1; D gene ambiguous. From germline, CDR1 is SGHDN and CDR2 FVKESK. V was clipped by 2 bases and J by 1 base, with 6 bases between them. The CDR3 has 14 amino acids. CDR3 sequence (DNA): TGTGCCAGCAGCCAACGAGCATCCTACAATGAGCAGTTCTTC. It encodes CASSQRASYNEQFF.

The rearrangement links TRBV6-6 to TRBJ1-1; D not certain. The CDR3 loop spans 14 amino acids. V was shortened by 2 bases and J by 6 bases, with 13 bases between the two germline ends. CDR1 MNHNY and CDR2 SVGAGI come from the germline V gene (reference sequence). The CDR3 DNA reads TGTGCCAGCAGTTACGATACCTCTAGGCCTGAAGCTTTCTTT. Translating gives CASSYDTSRPEAFF.

The CDR3 reads CASSGGGSGQETQYF. The CDR3 bases are TGTGCCAGCAGTGGGGGGGGGTCGGGGCAAGAGACCCAGTACTTC. V and J are TRBV6-5 and TRBJ2-5; TRBD2 aligns across 7 bases. The CDR3 has 15 residues. CDR1 is MNHEY and CDR2 is SVGAGI in the germline V gene. Losses at the gene ends were 5 bases for V and 2 bases for J; bases not matched to a gene: 8.

This chain connects TRBV6-1 to TRBJ1-2, with 8 bases identical to TRBD1. From germline, CDR1 is MNHNS and CDR2 SASEGT. V was pared by 4 bases and J by 1 base, with 2 bases of the junction left unmatched. The CDR3 covers 14 residues. CDR3 coding DNA: TGTGCCAGCAGTGGACAGGGGAATAACTATGGCTACACCTTC. Protein: CASSGQGNNYGYTF.

This sequence joins TRBV7-9 and TRBJ1-1; D unresolved. Trimming cost V 5 bases and J 3 bases, with 10 bases left between them. Germline CDR1 SEHNR, CDR2 FQNEAQ (reference sequence). The CDR3 is made up of 13 amino acids. CDR3 nucleotides: TGTGCCAGCAGCCTAACCCAGGACACTGAAGCTTTCTTT. Protein: CASSLTQDTEAFF.

The chain couples TRBV9 to TRBJ1-6, with D hard to call. Germline V gives CDR1 SGDLS, CDR2 YYNGEE. The ends were cut back, 0 bases at V and 7 bases at J, with 11 bases in the middle. The CDR3 totals 15 residues. The CDR3, as DNA: TGTGCCAGCAGCGTAGAAGGAGGTTTGAATTCACCCCTCCACTTT. It specifies CASSVEGGLNSPLHF.

Only one count was recorded for this clone. Other DNA variants within this sample encode the same CDR3. The chain carries TRBV2 and TRBJ1-1; a possible D gene is TRBD1 (5 bases). The germline V and J ends were trimmed by 3 bases and 1 base, with 9 bases remaining between them. The CDR3 is made up of 14 amino acids. CDR1 SNHLY and CDR2 FYNNEI come from the germline V gene. DNA of the CDR3: TGTGCCAGCAGTGAGGGAGGACAGAACACTGAAGCTTTCTTT. It codes for CASSEGGQNTEAFF.

This clone was counted once. This sequence joins TRBV28 and TRBJ2-7, with 8 bases that match TRBD2. The CDR3 totals 15 residues. Germline V gene data show CDR1 as MDHEN and CDR2 as SYDVKM. V gave up 5 bases and J gave up 2 bases; unmatched junction bases: 8. CDR3 sequence reads: CASSRRAGGAYEQYF. The DNA for the CDR3 is TGTGCCAGCAGTCGCAGGGCGGGAGGTGCCTACGAGCAGTACTTC.

J is TRBJ1-3 and V is TRBV7-9, with unresolved D. In germline, CDR1 is SEHNR, CDR2 FQNEAQ (reference sequence). This CDR3 comprises 16 residues. V lost 4 bases to trimming and J lost 12 bases, with 25 bases between them. The CDR3 nucleotides read TGTGCCAGCAGCTCCAACCCCGGTCTCTGGAAAGCGGGCATATATTTT. Its protein is CASSSNPGLWKAGIYF.

J is TRBJ2-3 and V is TRBV2, with TRBD1 as a possible D gene (8 bases). The V gene lost 3 bases and the J gene lost 5 bases, with 12 bases spanning the gap. This CDR3 comprises 14 residues. CDR1 is SNHLY and CDR2 is FYNNEI in the germline V gene. CDR3 nucleotides: TGTGCCAGCAGTGAGACAGGGGAGGGAGATACGCAGTATTTT. Its protein product is CASSETGEGDTQYF.

The V gene is TRBV2, the J gene TRBJ2-1; perhaps TRBD1 as D (6 bases). The ends were cut back, 6 bases at V and 0 bases at J, with 15 bases in the middle. The CDR3 spans 16 residues. Germline lookup yields CDR1 SNHLY and CDR2 FYNNEI. CDR3 bases: TGTGCCAGCAGCGGGATGAGGGGGAACTCCTACAATGAGCAGTTCTTC. This encodes CASSGMRGNSYNEQFF.

The V call is TRBV2, the J call TRBJ1-5, with TRBD1 matching 11 bases. Looked up from germline, CDR1 is SNHLY and CDR2 is FYNNEI. The V and J ends lost 4 bases and 2 bases, in that order; junction bases with no gene match: 13. The CDR3 is made up of 19 amino acids. CDR3 DNA sequence: TGTGCCAGCAGTGTCCTTCCTACCGGGACAGGGGGTGGCAATCAGCCCCAGCATTTT. Protein: CASSVLPTGTGGGNQPQHF.

The chain combines TRBV6-1 with TRBJ1-2; no definite D call. The ends were cut back, 1 base at V and 5 bases at J, with 11 bases in the middle. This CDR3 region has 14 residues. Germline CDR1 is MNHNS and CDR2 is SASEGT. The chain's CDR3 is CASSEVGPGYGYTF. CDR3 nucleotide sequence: TGTGCCAGCAGTGAAGTCGGTCCGGGGTATGGCTACACCTTC.

This CDR3 is CASSEEAFSYNEQFF. CDR3 sequence (DNA): TGTGCCAGCAGTGAGGAGGCCTTCTCCTACAATGAGCAGTTCTTC. The chain employs TRBV2 and TRBJ2-1; perhaps TRBD2 as D (5 bases). V was trimmed by 3 bases and J by 0 bases, leaving 9 bases between them. The CDR3 length is 15 residues. CDR1 and CDR2 from the germline V gene are SNHLY and FYNNEI.

The J gene is TRBJ1-3, the V gene TRBV7-9; maybe TRBD1 (5 bases). Germline CDR1 is SEHNR and CDR2 is FQNEAQ (reference sequence). With 5 bases removed from V and 0 bases from J, the gap between germline ends came to 23 bases. CDR3 length: 19 amino acids. The CDR3 reads CASSPNPIGRVSSGNTIYF. Here the CDR3 DNA reads TGTGCCAGCAGCCCCAATCCGATTGGCAGGGTGAGCTCTGGAAACACCATATATTTT.

The rearrangement links TRBV9 to TRBJ2-1; possibly TRBD2 for D (6 bases). This CDR3 has 13 residues. Trimming pared 7 bases from V and 9 bases from J, leaving 17 bases between. Germline CDR1 is SGDLS and CDR2 is YYNGEE. The CDR3: CASRGGGMGEQFF. CDR3 nucleotide sequence: TGTGCCAGCCGCGGTGGGGGGATGGGTGAGCAGTTCTTC.

The chain is built from TRBV10-3 and TRBJ1-1, with 7 bases fitting TRBD1. J lost 0 bases, V lost 6 bases, and 1 base had no gene match. The CDR3 extends over 13 amino acids. Germline V gives CDR1 ENHRY, CDR2 SYGVKD. CDR3 nucleotides: TGTGCCATCAGGACAGGGATGAACACTGAAGCTTTCTTT. It yields the protein CAIRTGMNTEAFF.

The rearrangement uses TRBV27 and TRBJ2-2, with D perhaps TRBD1 (6 bases). V lost 5 bases, J lost 3 bases, and 13 bases lay in between. This CDR3 comprises 15 residues. Germline V gives CDR1 MNHEY, CDR2 SMNVEV (reference sequence). The chain's CDR3 is CASSRDTGHTGELFF. Written as DNA, the CDR3 is TGTGCCAGCAGTCGTGATACAGGGCACACCGGGGAGCTGTTTTTT.